The following is a TCR beta chain sequence with its context. The target antigen is unknown. Time point reported: blood 4 weeks post-SBRT, at nephrectomy. This sample's treatment: 15 Gy SBRT to primary tumor, nephrectomy 4 weeks later. Nephrectomy followed 15 Gy stereotactic body radiation by 4 weeks. The sample comes from a study of radiation and T cells in renal cell carcinoma. Sequenced by immunoSEQ multiplex PCR; TCRdb stores in-frame clones only, minus some. Of over 120,000 clones in the sample, approximately 86% were seen once. Study-wide findings and caveats: Top tumor clonotypes rose in blood 2 weeks post-radiation, then contracted.

This sample comprised blood, obtained from a patient whose treatment included radiotherapy and nephrectomy. The clonotype originates from a woman between 45 and 60 years old with renal cell carcinoma.

Written as DNA, the CDR3 is TGTGCCAGCAGCTTCGGAGGGATTAACACCGGGGAGCTGTTTTTT. It translates to CASSFGGINTGELFF. The genes are TRBV7-2 and TRBJ2-2, with D possibly matching TRBD2 (6 bases). Germline values: CDR1 SGHTA, CDR2 FQGNSA. The V end lost 3 bases, the J end lost 2 bases, and 10 bases lay between the germline ends. This CDR3 is built from 15 residues.